A single sample gave rise to the 30 T cell receptor beta chains below, sequenced in a study of T cell responses to AZD1222 COVID-19 vaccine. Generated by immunoSEQ multiplex PCR, the TCRdb table keeps only in-frame clones and is missing some. The data show about 140,000 clones, 85% to 90% seen once. The input for sequencing was peripheral blood, taken 28 days after the second AZD1222 dose. The receptors shown here come from an adult who received the AZD1222 COVID-19 vaccine.

The CDR3 region is CASSRWGLVNYEQYF. CDR3 in DNA: TGCGCCAGCAGCCGGTGGGGACTAGTAAACTACGAGCAGTACTTC. V usage is TRBV5-1 and J usage is TRBJ2-7, with 8 bases identical to TRBD2. This CDR3 has 15 amino acids. Germline V CDR1 and CDR2: SGHRS, YFSETQ. After removal of 4 bases from V and 3 bases from J, the junction contained 9 bases not matched to a gene.

The chain carries TRBV5-4 and TRBJ2-5; no reliable D call. Germline V gene lookup returns CDR1 SGHNT and CDR2 YYREEE (reference sequence). Trimming shortened V by 5 bases and J by 1 base, and 12 bases separated the two germline ends. The CDR3 is 14 residues long. The CDR3 region has the DNA TGTGCCAGCAGGCCCAAAGGGTCCCAAGAGACCCAGTACTTC. Amino acids: CASRPKGSQETQYF.

The chain links TRBV2 to TRBJ1-5; D may be TRBD1 (5 bases). V lost 8 bases and J 0 bases, leaving 11 bases between the germline ends. Per germline, CDR1 SNHLY and CDR2 FYNNEI. The CDR3 spans 14 residues. CDR3 sequence: CASRGAYSNQPQHF. CDR3 coding DNA: TGTGCCAGCCGAGGGGCTTATAGCAATCAGCCCCAGCATTTT. Filled out from reference TRBV2 and TRBJ1-5, the complete variable domain reads EPEVTQTPSHQVTQMGQEVILRCVPISNHLYFYWYRQILGQKVEFLVSFYNNEISEKSEIFDDQFSVERPDGSNFTLKIRSTKLEDSAMYFCASRGAYSNQPQHFGDGTRLSIL.

The V and J genes are TRBV7-9 and TRBJ1-2; no clear D gene. Trimming took off 1 base at V and 8 bases at J, with 14 bases between the two ends. The germline gives CDR1 SEHNR, CDR2 FQNEAQ (reference sequence). The CDR3 extends over 14 amino acids. The CDR3 nucleotides are TGTGCCAGCAGCTTAGTAGTCGGAGGGTACGGCTACACCTTC. This encodes CASSLVVGGYGYTF. Variable domain in full (rest from reference TRBV7-9 and TRBJ1-2): DTGVSQNPRHKITKRGQNVTFRCDPISEHNRLYWYRQTLGQGPEFLTYFQNEAQLEKSRLLSDRFSAERPKGSFSTLEIQRTEQGDSAMYLCASSLVVGGYGYTFGSGTRLTVV.

The V call is TRBV4-2, the J call TRBJ2-5; D perhaps matches TRBD2 (6 bases). Trimming took off 4 bases at V and 7 bases at J, with 7 bases between the two ends. Germline CDR1 and CDR2: LGHNA and YNFKEQ. CDR3 length: 11 amino acids. DNA for the CDR3: TGTGCCAGCAGCCCCGGGGGGACCCAGTACTTC. It translates to CASSPGGTQYF.

This sequence joins TRBV11-3 and TRBJ2-2, with D possibly matching TRBD2 (5 bases). Trimming took off 3 bases at V and 1 base at J, with 9 bases between the two ends. CDR1 and CDR2 (germline): SGHNT, YENEEA. This CDR3 comprises 15 residues. The CDR3 protein is CASSFGLQNTGELFF. In DNA form, the CDR3 reads TGTGCCAGCAGCTTCGGACTGCAGAACACCGGGGAGCTGTTTTTT.

The genes are TRBV11-1 and TRBJ2-7; TRBD1 agrees at 9 bases. There are 15 residues in the CDR3. The J segment lost 5 bases and the V segment lost 3 bases, leaving 8 bases of the junction unmatched. CDR1 and CDR2 (germline): SGHAT, FQDESV (reference sequence). CDR3 sequence reads: CASSFETGGKNEQYF. The CDR3 nucleotides are TGTGCCAGCAGCTTTGAGACAGGGGGGAAGAACGAGCAGTACTTC.

CDR3 protein: CASSLEGGGSGANVLTF. The CDR3 bases are TGTGCCAGCAGTTTGGAGGGCGGGGGTTCTGGGGCCAACGTCCTGACTTTC. The chain combines TRBV27 with TRBJ2-6; 7 nucleotides agree with TRBD2. The ends lost 3 bases at V and 1 base at J; junction bases unmatched: 6. This CDR3 contains 17 residues. The germline V gene has CDR1 MNHEY and CDR2 SMNVEV (reference sequence).

This sequence joins TRBV19 and TRBJ1-6, with D hard to call. The V end was cut by 4 bases, the J end by 0 bases, with 13 bases between. This CDR3 region has 17 residues. The germline gives CDR1 LNHDA, CDR2 SQIVND (reference sequence). CDR3 sequence reads: CASSSWGFSSYNSPLHF. CDR3 nucleotide sequence: TGTGCCAGTAGTAGCTGGGGTTTCAGCTCCTATAATTCACCCCTCCACTTT.

The table lists this clone with a count of one. The V gene is TRBV7-2, the J gene TRBJ2-3; perhaps TRBD2 as D (6 bases). V shed 1 base and J shed 5 bases, with 13 bases lying between them. Germline CDR1 and CDR2: SGHTA and FQGNSA. The CDR3 totals 15 residues. CDR3: CASSLGLAGRDTQYF. The CDR3 DNA reads as TGTGCCAGCAGCTTAGGGCTAGCCGGGAGAGATACGCAGTATTTT.

The rearrangement links TRBV28 to TRBJ1-5; possible D gene TRBD1, 5 bases. CDR1 and CDR2 (germline): MDHEN, SYDVKM. V lost 2 bases and J 2 bases, leaving 10 bases between the germline ends. The CDR3 covers 15 residues. The CDR3 here is CASSLALGGNQPQHF. The CDR3 bases are TGTGCCAGCAGTTTAGCTCTAGGGGGCAATCAGCCCCAGCATTTT.

The chain employs TRBV28 and TRBJ1-2; D is perhaps TRBD1 (6 bases). This CDR3 spans 12 amino acids. The V end lost 8 bases, the J end lost 8 bases, and 15 bases lay between the germline ends. Germline V CDR1 and CDR2: MDHEN, SYDVKM. The CDR3 DNA reads TGTGCCAGCGGGACACCCCGGTGGGGCTACACCTTC. Translating it yields CASGTPRWGYTF.

The gene calls are TRBV9 and TRBJ2-7; TRBD1 might be the D (6 bases). This CDR3 spans 13 amino acids. V lost 3 bases and J 5 bases, leaving 12 bases between the germline ends. Germline values: CDR1 SGDLS, CDR2 YYNGEE. The CDR3 DNA follows: TGTGCCAGCAGCGGCGGAGAGGGGGACGAGCAGTACTTC. It is translated as CASSGGEGDEQYF.

This sequence joins TRBV14 and TRBJ1-2; possibly TRBD1 for D (6 bases). V gave up 2 bases and J gave up 4 bases, with 8 bases separating them. Germline lookup yields CDR1 SGHDN and CDR2 FVKESK. CDR3 length: 13 amino acids. In DNA form, the CDR3 reads TGTGCCAGCAGCCAACAGGGGACCTATGGCTACACCTTC. Amino acids: CASSQQGTYGYTF.

This chain joins TRBV28 and TRBJ1-2; the match to TRBD1 covers 8 bases. The junction had 16 bases not matched to a gene; V was cut back by 10 bases and J by 0 bases. The V gene's germline CDR1 is MDHEN and CDR2 SYDVKM. The CDR3 is made up of 17 amino acids. The CDR3 is CATLRTGYVPSNYGYTF. The CDR3 bases are TGTGCCACCCTACGGACAGGGTATGTTCCTTCTAACTATGGCTACACCTTC.

The V and J genes are TRBV11-2 and TRBJ1-1; D perhaps matches TRBD1 (6 bases). The CDR3 contains 13 residues. CDR1 is SGHAT, CDR2 FQNNGV, per germline. The V and J ends lost 6 bases and 9 bases respectively, with 17 bases between them. CDR3 DNA sequence: TGTGCCAGCAGTTTGGGACAAACACGGAAAGCTTTCTTT. Amino acid sequence: CASSLGQTRKAFF.

This clone was found once. V and J are TRBV18 and TRBJ1-1; D not certain. Trimming took 5 bases from V and 7 from J, leaving 14 bases between them. This CDR3 contains 13 residues. Germline values: CDR1 KGHSH, CDR2 LQKENI. The CDR3 sequence is CASSTASIIEAFF. CDR3 nucleotide sequence: TGTGCCAGCTCAACGGCCAGTATAATTGAAGCTTTCTTT.

V usage is TRBV9 and J usage is TRBJ2-7; either TRBD1 or TRBD2 may supply D (7 bases each). The CDR3 totals 16 residues. Germline V gene lookup returns CDR1 SGDLS and CDR2 YYNGEE. V lost 0 bases and J 0 bases, leaving 13 bases between the germline ends. CDR3 nucleotide sequence: TGTGCCAGCAGCGTAGGGGGGAGGGACAGCTCCTACGAGCAGTACTTC. Translating it yields CASSVGGRDSSYEQYF.

The V call is TRBV30, the J call TRBJ1-1, with a weak D call TRBD1 (5 bases). The CDR3 totals 13 residues. V was cut by 1 base and J by 3 bases, with 9 bases left in between. Looked up from germline, CDR1 is GTSNPN and CDR2 is SVGIG (reference sequence). The CDR3 loop reads CAWSGDADTEAFF. CDR3 coding DNA: TGTGCCTGGAGTGGGGACGCGGACACTGAAGCTTTCTTT.

This clone was counted between two and nine times. This chain uses TRBV12-3 or TRBV12-4 with TRBJ2-7; 10 nucleotides align to TRBD2. V was clipped by 11 bases and J by 3 bases; unmatched bases: 7. This CDR3 is 13 amino acids long. The CDR3 protein is CAPGLAGDYEQYF. The CDR3 DNA follows: TGTGCCCCGGGGCTAGCGGGAGACTACGAGCAGTACTTC.

The gene calls are TRBV6-6 and TRBJ1-5; D perhaps matches TRBD1 (5 bases). Trimming left V 5 bases short and J 6 bases short, with 8 bases between. Per the germline V gene, CDR1 is MNHNY and CDR2 is SVGAGI (reference sequence). CDR3 size: 12 residues. The CDR3 DNA reads as TGTGCCAGCAGTAACCAGGGTCAGCCCCAGCATTTT. Translated: CASSNQGQPQHF.

The gene calls are TRBV3-1 (or the pseudogene TRBV3-2) and TRBJ2-3; D gene uncertain. Germline CDR1 LGHDT, CDR2 YNNKEL (reference sequence). CDR3 length equals 11 residues. V shed 0 bases and J shed 5 bases, with 0 bases lying between them. The CDR3 here is CASSQEDTQYF. In DNA form, the CDR3 reads TGTGCCAGCAGCCAAGAAGATACGCAGTATTTT.

This chain's CDR3 is CASSSVTGVATEAFF. The CDR3 DNA follows: TGCGCCAGCAGCTCGGTGACAGGGGTCGCAACTGAAGCTTTCTTT. The chain uses TRBV5-1 and TRBJ1-1; 8 bases agree with TRBD1. The CDR3 is 15 amino acids. The germline V gene has CDR1 SGHRS and CDR2 YFSETQ. Trimming at V came to 3 bases and at J to 5 bases, leaving 9 bases not matched to a gene.

The chain carries TRBV2 and TRBJ1-3; D gene uncertain. Germline V CDR1 and CDR2: SNHLY, FYNNEI. The ends were cut back, 6 bases at V and 2 bases at J, with 11 bases in the middle. This CDR3 comprises 14 residues. CDR3 DNA: TGTGCCAGCAGGCCAAGGTCTCCTGGAAACACCATATATTTT. It is translated as CASRPRSPGNTIYF. The full variable domain, with the rest looked up from reference TRBV2 and TRBJ1-3, is EPEVTQTPSHQVTQMGQEVILRCVPISNHLYFYWYRQILGQKVEFLVSFYNNEISEKSEIFDDQFSVERPDGSNFTLKIRSTKLEDSAMYFCASRPRSPGNTIYFGEGSWLTVV.

The rearrangement uses TRBV7-6 and TRBJ2-2; D unclear. V lost 1 base, J lost 9 bases, and 18 bases lay in between. CDR1 and CDR2 from the germline V gene are SGHVS and FNYEAQ. The CDR3 has 16 amino acids. CDR3 protein: CASSLVAGLTVRELFF. The CDR3 DNA reads as TGTGCCAGCAGCTTAGTCGCAGGTTTGACGGTCCGGGAGCTGTTTTTT.

In this sample, this clone turned up once. The V call is TRBV6-6, the J call TRBJ2-3; D is perhaps TRBD1 (6 bases). Germline loops: CDR1 MNHNY, CDR2 SVGAGI (reference sequence). The CDR3 runs to 15 residues. Deletions cut 4 bases from V and 3 bases from J, with 14 bases between. CDR3 residues: CASSSGVIGTDTQYF. In DNA, the CDR3 is TGTGCCAGCAGTTCAGGGGTGATAGGTACAGATACGCAGTATTTT.

V usage is TRBV18 and J usage is TRBJ1-4; D gene uncertain. Germline CDR1 KGHSH, CDR2 LQKENI. The CDR3 runs 15 residues. V was trimmed by 4 bases and J by 0 bases, leaving 9 bases between them. CDR3 DNA: TGTGCCAGCTCACAAACACGTGCAACTAATGAAAAACTGTTTTTT. This encodes CASSQTRATNEKLFF.

V gene TRBV2 combines with J gene TRBJ2-1; D unclear. The CDR3 is made up of 12 amino acids. Trimming stripped 2 bases from V and 6 bases from J, with 5 bases between. The V gene's germline CDR1 is SNHLY and CDR2 FYNNEI. CDR3 sequence: CASSEQSNEQFF. CDR3 bases: TGTGCCAGCAGTGAACAATCCAATGAGCAGTTCTTC.

The V and J genes are TRBV28 and TRBJ1-2; the D gene is possibly TRBD1 (6 bases). V lost 8 bases to trimming and J lost 4 bases, with 14 bases between them. The germline V gene has CDR1 MDHEN and CDR2 SYDVKM. The CDR3 spans 13 residues. CDR3 in amino acids: CASRPVGGYGYTF. In DNA form, the CDR3 reads TGTGCCAGCCGCCCTGTAGGGGGCTATGGCTACACCTTC.

The chain links TRBV3-1 (or the pseudogene TRBV3-2) to TRBJ1-3; a possible D gene is TRBD1 (6 bases). Germline CDR1 is LGHDT and CDR2 is YNNKEL (reference sequence). The length of the CDR3 is 18 residues. V shed 0 bases and J shed 0 bases, with 15 bases lying between them. The CDR3 DNA is TGTGCCAGCAGCCAAGATCACCCCAAGACAGGCTCTGGAAACACCATATATTTT. The encoded protein is CASSQDHPKTGSGNTIYF.